This T cell receptor beta chain was obtained from a study of shared T cell receptors in the human thymus. This clone has more than one count but fewer than ten. The CDR3 has 14 amino acids. Germline CDR1 is MGHDK and CDR2 is SYGVNS. Trimming pared 4 bases from V and 2 bases from J, leaving 9 bases between. Produced via immunoSEQ multiplex PCR; TCRdb's table is partial and in-frame only. Among some 400,000 clones listed, more than 85% were seen once. This rearrangement joins TRBV25-1 to TRBJ1-5, with D possibly being TRBD1 (5 bases). Sequencing was carried out using thymocytes. This clonotype was sampled from a human donor. The CDR3 DNA reads TGTGCCAGCAGTGCAGGGCTCGGCAATCAGCCCCAGCATTTT. This codes for CASSAGLGNQPQHF. Supplemented by reference TRBV25-1 and TRBJ1-5, the full variable domain reads EADIYQTPRYLVIGTGKKITLECSQTMGHDKMYWYQQDPGMELHLIHYSYGVNSTEKGDLSSESTVSRIRTEHFPLTLESARPSHTSQYLCASSAGLGNQPQHFGDGTRLSIL.